This TCR beta chain was obtained from a study of identical twins. For this clonotype: Its target is not known.

With no exceptions, donors were healthy Caucasians. Study results and caveats: Models predicted less out-of-frame TCR alpha sharing in monozygotic twins than was found.

In germline, CDR1 is LNHNV, CDR2 YYDKDF (reference sequence). This CDR3 is 14 amino acids long. With V trimmed by 2 bases and J by 5 bases, 4 bases remained unmatched. TCRdb reprocessed the 5' RACE reads via MiXCR and lists one record per CDR3 protein. The table includes roughly 750,000 distinct CDR3 sequences, 21% detected once. These data were likewise used in another study, on T cells expressing NK-cell markers. This second study notes: Seropositivity for HCMV was found in seven of the eight sequenced donors, with one seronegative. In five to seven donors, dominant CD3+CD56+NKG2C+ clonotypes ranked among the top 10 CD8+ clonotypes.

This rearrangement joins TRBV15 to TRBJ2-5; 8 bases agree with TRBD1. The receptor comes from a woman in her late teens or twenties in good health. The sequenced material came from PBMCs. CDR3 loop: CATSRPGQEETQYF. The CDR3 DNA reads TGTGCCACCAGCAGACCGGGACAGGAGGAGACCCAGTACTTC.